One and the same sample provided the 28 T cell receptor beta chains below, sequenced in a study of T cell responses to AZD1222 COVID-19 vaccine. Data came from immunoSEQ multiplex PCR; TCRdb stores just in-frame clones and leaves some out. The repertoire consists of around 130,000 clones, with around 86% occurring once and the leading ten covering around 3%. This specimen was peripheral blood, taken 28 days after the second AZD1222 dose. The receptors come from an adult who received the AZD1222 COVID-19 vaccine.

This chain links TRBV2 with TRBJ1-1; D remains ambiguous. V dropped 6 bases and J dropped 1 base, with 9 bases sitting between them. Germline V CDR1 and CDR2: SNHLY, FYNNEI. CDR3 length: 13 residues. The CDR3 DNA reads as TGTGCCAGCAGCCTTGAGGGGAACACTGAAGCTTTCTTT. Translation: CASSLEGNTEAFF.

The gene calls are TRBV5-1 and TRBJ1-1, with D unclear. Germline V gene sequence: CDR1 SGHRS, CDR2 YFSETQ. The V gene lost 1 base and the J gene lost 1 base, with 8 bases spanning the gap. This CDR3 contains 14 residues. CDR3: CASSLIGRNTEAFF. CDR3 nucleotide sequence: TGCGCCAGCAGCTTGATTGGCAGGAACACTGAAGCTTTCTTT.

J is TRBJ1-3 and V is TRBV6-5; 10 nucleotides align to TRBD1. With V trimmed by 6 bases and J by 5 bases, 4 bases remained unmatched. Per the germline V gene, CDR1 is MNHEY and CDR2 is SVGAGI. CDR3 length equals 14 residues. The CDR3 DNA sequence: TGTGCCAGCAGCGCGACAGGGGGCAGAAACACCATATATTTT. This translates into CASSATGGRNTIYF.

The rearrangement joins TRBV5-4 to TRBJ2-1; D unclear. CDR3 length: 13 amino acids. Germline V gene data show CDR1 as SGHNT and CDR2 as YYREEE (reference sequence). V dropped 3 bases and J dropped 5 bases, with 9 bases sitting between them. CDR3 region: CASSSLKHNEQFF. CDR3 DNA: TGTGCCAGCAGCTCGCTAAAACACAATGAGCAGTTCTTC.

This clone was seen only a few times. The identical CDR3 is also encoded by other nucleotide sequences in the sample. The gene calls are TRBV2 and TRBJ2-7; a weak D match, TRBD1 (6 bases). The CDR3 runs to 13 residues. The germline CDR1 and CDR2 sequences are SNHLY and FYNNEI. The V and J ends lost 3 bases and 4 bases respectively, with 10 bases between them. The DNA for the CDR3 is TGTGCCAGCAGTGACAGGGGAAGATACGAGCAGTACTTC. It translates to CASSDRGRYEQYF.

The CDR3 loop is CASSLEGQAGELFF. Written as DNA, the CDR3 is TGTGCCAGCAGCTTAGAGGGGCAAGCCGGGGAGCTGTTTTTT. The chain joins TRBV11-3 to TRBJ2-2; D might be TRBD1 (5 bases). Trimming left V 0 bases short and J 6 bases short, with 8 bases between. From germline, CDR1 is SGHNT and CDR2 YENEEA. The CDR3 has 14 residues.

The chain is built from TRBV5-4 and TRBJ2-2; TRBD1 might be the D (6 bases). Germline CDR1 and CDR2: SGHNT and YYREEE (reference sequence). This CDR3 has 15 amino acids. V was pared by 5 bases and J by 1 base, with 12 bases between. CDR3: CASSSGTRNTGELFF. The CDR3, as DNA: TGTGCCAGCAGTTCCGGGACAAGGAACACCGGGGAGCTGTTTTTT.

This chain connects TRBV7-2 to TRBJ1-5; maybe TRBD1 (6 bases). Germline V gene data show CDR1 as SGHTA and CDR2 as FQGNSA. The CDR3 totals 14 residues. The V end lost 5 bases, the J end lost 4 bases, and 12 bases lay between the germline ends. The CDR3 loop is CASSAGTHNQPQHF. CDR3 nucleotides: TGTGCCAGCAGCGCCGGGACACATAATCAGCCCCAGCATTTT.

This clone has only a few counts. The chain uses TRBV21-1 and TRBJ2-7; the table's D call, TRBD2, was not checked against the DNA. TRBV21-1 counts as a pseudogene. The CDR3 length is 13 residues. CDR3 protein: CASSPPSLYEQYF. The CDR3 DNA sequence: TGTGCCAGCAGCCCGCCGAGTCTTTACGAGCAGTACTTC.

The chain has TRBV27 and TRBJ1-2; D possibly corresponds to TRBD1 (6 bases). The V gene's germline CDR1 is MNHEY and CDR2 SMNVEV (reference sequence). Trimming pared 7 bases from V and 8 bases from J, leaving 20 bases between. This CDR3 spans 14 amino acids. The CDR3 loop is CASTTWTALSGYTF. The CDR3 DNA reads TGTGCCAGCACCACATGGACAGCATTGAGCGGCTACACCTTC.

The chain is built from TRBV30 and TRBJ1-2; D ambiguous. Germline V gene sequence: CDR1 GTSNPN, CDR2 SVGIG (reference sequence). Trimming cost V 1 base and J 2 bases, with 11 bases left between them. The CDR3 is made up of 14 amino acids. CDR3 sequence (DNA): TGTGCCTGGAGTGAAGGGCTGACGAACTATGGCTACACCTTC. It yields the protein CAWSEGLTNYGYTF. Combining the CDR3 with reference TRBV30 and TRBJ1-2 gives the whole variable domain SQTIHQWPATLVQPVGSPLSLECTVEGTSNPNLYWYRQAAGRGLQLLFYSVGIGQISSEVPQNLSASRPQDRQFILSSKKLLLSDSGFYLCAWSEGLTNYGYTFGSGTRLTVV.

This chain connects TRBV20-1 to TRBJ1-2, with 10 bases aligning to TRBD1. The CDR3 contains 13 residues. Germline V gives CDR1 DFQATT, CDR2 SNEGSKA (reference sequence). J gave up 4 bases and V 3 bases, and 2 bases lay outside the gene matches. CDR3 protein: CSASGDRGYGYTF. CDR3 coding DNA: TGCAGTGCTAGTGGGGACAGGGGCTATGGCTACACCTTC.

This chain connects TRBV4-1 to TRBJ1-4; TRBD1 matches at 8 bases. V dropped 2 bases and J dropped 8; count of bases not matched to a gene: 10. The CDR3 extends over 16 amino acids. CDR1 and CDR2 (germline): MGHRA, YSYEKL. Here the CDR3 reads CASSQKRTGSREKLFF. The CDR3 DNA reads as TGCGCCAGCAGCCAAAAACGGACAGGGAGTAGAGAAAAACTGTTTTTT.

In this sample, this clone turned up a few times. The CDR3 DNA reads as TGTGCCAGCAGTCAAGACAATGAGCAGTTCTTC. Translation gives CASSQDNEQFF. The chain has TRBV2 and TRBJ2-1, with unresolved D. V lost 5 bases, J lost 5 bases, and 4 bases lay in between. The CDR3 totals 11 residues. Germline-derived CDR1 and CDR2 are SNHLY and FYNNEI. Together with reference TRBV2 and TRBJ2-1, the CDR3 gives the full variable domain: EPEVTQTPSHQVTQMGQEVILRCVPISNHLYFYWYRQILGQKVEFLVSFYNNEISEKSEIFDDQFSVERPDGSNFTLKIRSTKLEDSAMYFCASSQDNEQFFGPGTRLTVL.

This CDR3 is CASSQQGGVGTGELFF. The CDR3, as DNA: TGTGCCAGCAGCCAACAAGGGGGGGTTGGCACCGGGGAGCTGTTTTTT. This sequence joins TRBV3-1 (or the pseudogene TRBV3-2) and TRBJ2-2, with D possibly being TRBD2 (7 bases). CDR3 length: 16 amino acids. The germline CDR1 and CDR2 sequences are LGHDT and YNNKEL (reference sequence). V lost 2 bases and J lost 4, with 14 bases in between.

The V call is TRBV10-2, the J call TRBJ1-1; 9 bases align to TRBD1. Germline lookup yields CDR1 WSHSY and CDR2 SAAADI. The ends lost 3 bases at V and 1 base at J; junction bases unmatched: 9. The CDR3 is made up of 17 amino acids. CDR3 coding DNA: TGCGCCAGCAGTGATCCGGGACAGGGTATACGGAACACTGAAGCTTTCTTT. Protein sequence: CASSDPGQGIRNTEAFF.

The V gene is TRBV19, the J gene TRBJ1-2; D gene uncertain. Trimming removed 5 bases from V and 5 bases from J, with 18 bases in between. Germline V gives CDR1 LNHDA, CDR2 SQIVND (reference sequence). The CDR3 has 15 amino acids. CDR3 coding DNA: TGTGCCAGTAGTTTTCCCCGGGCAGGTCTGTATGGCTACACCTTC. It encodes CASSFPRAGLYGYTF.

V usage is TRBV19 and J usage is TRBJ1-5; TRBD1 is a possible D gene (6 bases). The V end was cut by 5 bases, the J end by 3 bases, with 11 bases between. The CDR3 spans 14 residues. Per the germline V gene, CDR1 is LNHDA and CDR2 is SQIVND (reference sequence). CDR3 sequence (DNA): TGTGCCAGTAGTCTACAGGGTCACAATCAGCCCCAGCATTTT. This gives the protein CASSLQGHNQPQHF.

The chain carries TRBV5-1 and TRBJ1-3; TRBD1 might be the D (5 bases). This CDR3 contains 16 residues. Trimming removed 4 bases at V and 5 bases at J, with 19 bases between. Germline values: CDR1 SGHRS, CDR2 YFSETQ. The CDR3 spells CASSRDSHSGRNTIYF. CDR3 sequence (DNA): TGCGCCAGCAGCCGGGACTCTCATTCTGGAAGAAACACCATATATTTT.

The V gene is TRBV3-1 (or the pseudogene TRBV3-2), the J gene TRBJ1-1; 7 bases align to TRBD1. After removal of 5 bases from V and 12 bases from J, the junction contained 9 bases not matched to a gene. Per germline, CDR1 LGHDT and CDR2 YNNKEL (reference sequence). The CDR3 is 12 amino acids. The CDR3 DNA sequence: TGTGCCAGCAGCGACAGGGATCGTGTAACTTTCTTT. It is translated as CASSDRDRVTFF.

This clone was counted once. V and J are TRBV11-3 and TRBJ1-4; the D is unclear. From germline, CDR1 is SGHNT and CDR2 YENEEA. The V end lost 1 base, the J end lost 0 bases, and 6 bases lay between the germline ends. This CDR3 comprises 15 residues. The CDR3 bases are TGTGCCAGCAGCTTAGTCAGACCAACTAATGAAAAACTGTTTTTT. This translates into CASSLVRPTNEKLFF.

The V and J genes are TRBV11-3 and TRBJ2-7; D is perhaps TRBD1 (5 bases). This CDR3 is built from 14 residues. From germline, CDR1 is SGHNT and CDR2 YENEEA. V dropped 0 bases and J dropped 6 bases, with 12 bases sitting between them. The CDR3 nucleotides read TGTGCCAGCAGCTTAGAAGGGGCTCTCCCCGAGCAGTACTTC. This sequence encodes CASSLEGALPEQYF. Looking up the rest from reference TRBV11-3 and TRBJ2-7 gives the full variable domain: EAGVVQSPRYKIIEKKQPVAFWCNPISGHNTLYWYLQNLGQGPELLIRYENEEAVDDSQLPKDRFSAERLKGVDSTLKIQPAELGDSAVYLCASSLEGALPEQYFGPGTRLTVT.

V usage is TRBV6-1 and J usage is TRBJ2-5, with D perhaps TRBD2 (6 bases). The CDR3 loop spans 14 amino acids. Germline assignment: CDR1 MNHNS and CDR2 SASEGT. Deletions cut 2 bases from V and 2 bases from J, with 9 bases between. CDR3 coding DNA: TGTGCCAGCAGTGAACTTGGGGGGCAAGAGACCCAGTACTTC. It yields the protein CASSELGGQETQYF.

The chain combines TRBV19 with TRBJ1-2, with 10 nucleotides matching TRBD1. Germline CDR1 is LNHDA and CDR2 is SQIVND (reference sequence). Trimming at V came to 5 bases and at J to 6 bases, leaving 9 bases not matched to a gene. This CDR3 has 15 residues. CDR3 DNA: TGTGCCAGTAGTGTACTCGACAGGGGGCTTAATGGCTACACCTTC. Residues: CASSVLDRGLNGYTF.

J is TRBJ2-7 and V is TRBV28, with D hard to call. The V end was cut by 7 bases, the J end by 0 bases, with 4 bases between. Germline CDR1 MDHEN, CDR2 SYDVKM. The CDR3 sequence is 11 residues long. The CDR3 sequence: CASKHSYEQYF. The CDR3 nucleotides are TGTGCCAGCAAGCACTCCTACGAGCAGTACTTC.

CDR3 DNA sequence: TGTGCCAGCAGTGAAGCCCCGAACACTGAAGCTTTCTTT. Translation gives CASSEAPNTEAFF. This chain connects TRBV6-1 to TRBJ1-1; D not resolved. CDR1 is MNHNS and CDR2 is SASEGT in the germline V gene. CDR3 length equals 13 residues. V lost 0 bases and J 1 base, leaving 3 bases between the germline ends.

This clone has a handful of counts. The chain has TRBV5-8 and TRBJ1-3, with D possibly being TRBD1 (6 bases). Trimming left V 4 bases short and J 2 bases short, with 16 bases between. The germline V gene encodes CDR1 SGHTS and CDR2 YDEGEE. The CDR3 has 16 amino acids. CDR3 in amino acids: CASSLLSGEAGNTIYF. CDR3 sequence (DNA): TGTGCCAGCAGCCTATTGTCAGGGGAGGCTGGAAACACCATATATTTT.

The chain links TRBV3-1 (or the pseudogene TRBV3-2) to TRBJ1-3; 11 bases match TRBD1. The CDR3 runs to 15 residues. Trimming cost V 4 bases and J 4 bases; bases outside gene matches: 3. The germline CDR1 and CDR2 sequences are LGHDT and YNNKEL (reference sequence). In DNA, the CDR3 is TGTGCCAGCAGCCGAGGACAGGGGGCGGGAAACACCATATATTTT. Translation gives CASSRGQGAGNTIYF.